Shown below are 17 T cell receptor beta chains from a single sample sequenced in a study of blood T cell repertoires in COVID-19. Libraries were prepared by immunoSEQ multiplex PCR; TCRdb keeps only in-frame clonotypes and omits some of them. The repertoire holds fewer than 300,000 clones, approximately 90% seen once, with just under 6.5% in the top ten. Material for sequencing was peripheral blood. All receptors come from a woman in her forties or fifties with COVID-19, enrolled during active disease.

The chain employs TRBV7-9 and TRBJ1-2; 9 nucleotides align to TRBD1. With V trimmed by 1 base and J by 6 bases, 6 bases remained unmatched. CDR3 length: 15 residues. Per germline, CDR1 SEHNR and CDR2 FQNEAQ (reference sequence). CDR3 amino acids: CASSLVGTGQNGYTF. The CDR3 DNA is TGTGCCAGCAGCTTAGTGGGGACAGGGCAGAATGGCTACACCTTC.

This chain links TRBV18 with TRBJ2-3; 16 nucleotides agree with TRBD2. The J segment lost 1 base and the V segment lost 3 bases, leaving 7 bases of the junction unmatched. The CDR3 loop spans 19 amino acids. CDR1 is KGHSH and CDR2 is LQKENI in the germline V gene. The CDR3 coding sequence is TGTGCCAGCTCACCGTCGTCGGGGACTAGCGGGAGGGGCACAGATACGCAGTATTTT. This gives the protein CASSPSSGTSGRGTDTQYF.

This clone was seen once. The rearrangement uses TRBV11-3 and TRBJ1-2, with 9 bases identical to TRBD1. The CDR3 has 15 residues. The trim removed 5 bases at V and 5 bases at J, leaving 9 bases unmatched. CDR1 and CDR2 from the germline V gene are SGHNT and YENEEA. The CDR3 loop reads CASSPGQGSRYGYTF. CDR3 in DNA: TGTGCCAGCAGCCCCGGACAGGGGTCCAGATATGGCTACACCTTC.

The chain recombines TRBV5-1 with TRBJ2-1; TRBD1 might be the D (6 bases). Germline V lookup: CDR1 SGHRS, CDR2 YFSETQ. V was pared by 2 bases and J by 2 bases, with 14 bases between. This CDR3 spans 16 amino acids. The CDR3 nucleotides are TGCGCCAGCAGCTTAACCACCGGGACAACCTACAATGAGCAGTTCTTC. Its protein product is CASSLTTGTTYNEQFF.

The chain uses TRBV2 and TRBJ2-7; 10 positions match TRBD1. This CDR3 is 14 amino acids long. The ends lost 5 bases at V and 2 bases at J; junction bases unmatched: 3. The germline CDR1 and CDR2 sequences are SNHLY and FYNNEI. The CDR3, as DNA: TGTGCCAGCAGTCCCGGGACAGGGGCCTACGAGCAGTACTTC. Protein: CASSPGTGAYEQYF.

This chain joins TRBV27 and TRBJ1-1; no clear D gene. Germline CDR1 is MNHEY and CDR2 is SMNVEV (reference sequence). V shed 4 bases and J shed 4 bases, with 10 bases lying between them. The CDR3 loop spans 13 amino acids. The CDR3 is CASSWTEGTEAFF. The CDR3, as DNA: TGTGCCAGCAGTTGGACGGAGGGCACTGAAGCTTTCTTT.

J is TRBJ2-7 and V is TRBV21-1; the table's D call of TRBD2 was not tested on the DNA. TRBV21-1 has pseudogene status. This CDR3 region has 14 residues. DNA for the CDR3: TGTGCCAGCAGCAAAGCCTATCGGGGTAGAGAGCAGTACTTC. Translated: CASSKAYRGREQYF.

The chain joins TRBV11-2 to TRBJ2-7; TRBD1 matches at 10 bases. The CDR3 covers 15 residues. Looked up from germline, CDR1 is SGHAT and CDR2 is FQNNGV. V lost 5 bases, J lost 2 bases, and 6 bases stayed unmatched. The CDR3: CASSAPGTGAYEQYF. CDR3 coding DNA: TGTGCCAGCAGCGCGCCCGGGACAGGGGCCTACGAGCAGTACTTC.

The genes are TRBV11-3 and TRBJ2-3; D is ambiguous. Germline V gene lookup returns CDR1 SGHNT and CDR2 YENEEA. This CDR3 has 13 residues. V was pared by 3 bases and J by 6 bases, with 10 bases between. The CDR3 nucleotides are TGTGCCAGCAGCTTGGCGGCCCGGGATACGCAGTATTTT. Residues: CASSLAARDTQYF.

The chain carries TRBV6-1 and TRBJ2-5, with D perhaps TRBD2 (7 bases). The V and J ends lost 2 bases and 9 bases respectively, with 16 bases between them. There are 14 residues in the CDR3. CDR1 and CDR2 (germline): MNHNS, SASEGT. CDR3 coding DNA: TGTGCCAGCAGTGAATTGCCGGGGGCGGGGGCCCAGTACTTC. Translation: CASSELPGAGAQYF.

Details on this clone: This sample includes further DNA sequences coding for the same CDR3. DNA for the CDR3: TGTGCCAGCAGCCATACAGATACGCAGTATTTT. This sequence encodes CASSHTDTQYF. V and J are TRBV11-2 and TRBJ2-3; D gene ambiguous. Germline V gene sequence: CDR1 SGHAT, CDR2 FQNNGV. V lost 5 bases to trimming and J lost 3 bases, with 3 bases between them. The CDR3 is made up of 11 amino acids.

This chain uses TRBV7-9 with TRBJ2-5; D unclear. This CDR3 is built from 11 residues. Germline V lookup: CDR1 SEHNR, CDR2 FQNEAQ (reference sequence). V lost 5 bases and J 6 bases, leaving 7 bases between the germline ends. The CDR3 loop is CASSPTQTQYF. Here the CDR3 DNA reads TGTGCCAGCAGCCCTACCCAGACCCAGTACTTC.

The rearrangement links TRBV5-1 to TRBJ2-5; TRBD2 might be the D (7 bases). With 2 bases removed from V and 5 bases from J, the gap between germline ends came to 13 bases. The CDR3 length is 14 residues. Per germline, CDR1 SGHRS and CDR2 YFSETQ. This chain's CDR3 is CASSFAGARETQYF. The DNA of the CDR3 is TGCGCCAGCAGCTTCGCGGGGGCTAGGGAGACCCAGTACTTC.

The chain joins TRBV18 to TRBJ2-3; 7 bases agree with TRBD1. CDR1 and CDR2 from the germline V gene are KGHSH and LQKENI. This CDR3 has 14 residues. With V trimmed by 4 bases and J by 2 bases, 3 bases remained unmatched. As DNA, the CDR3 is TGTGCCAGCTCACGGGGACAGACCACAGATACGCAGTATTTT. This encodes CASSRGQTTDTQYF.

This sequence joins TRBV5-1 and TRBJ1-6; TRBD1 might be the D (5 bases). Trimming pared 0 bases from V and 8 bases from J, leaving 12 bases between. CDR1 and CDR2 from the germline V gene are SGHRS and YFSETQ. The CDR3 is 15 residues long. The CDR3 DNA reads as TGCGCCAGCAGCTTGGACGGCAGGGTGGATTCACCCCTCCACTTT. Protein product: CASSLDGRVDSPLHF.

V usage is TRBV29-1 and J usage is TRBJ2-3, with TRBD2 matching 10 bases. The CDR3 is 14 residues long. The germline gives CDR1 SQVTM, CDR2 ANQGSEA. V shed 8 bases, J shed 3 bases, and the junction held 8 bases outside the gene matches. The CDR3 nucleotides read TGCAGCCAAAAGACTAGCGGGTCAACAGATACGCAGTATTTT. The encoded protein is CSQKTSGSTDTQYF.

The gene calls are TRBV19 and TRBJ1-3; D call uncertain. The germline V and J ends were trimmed by 3 bases and 0 bases, with 3 bases remaining between them. This CDR3 region has 13 residues. Germline loops: CDR1 LNHDA, CDR2 SQIVND (reference sequence). The CDR3 region is CASSMYSGNTIYF. As DNA, the CDR3 is TGTGCCAGTAGTATGTACTCTGGAAACACCATATATTTT.